These 25 T cell receptor beta chains share one sample of origin, sequenced in a study of OX40 agonist ivuxolimab in advanced cancers. TCRdb's table, derived via immunoSEQ multiplex PCR, lists solely in-frame clones and lacks some. In the table there are more than 80,000 clones, about 91% of which are singletons. This sample comprised CD4+ or CD8+ T cells sorted from blood, obtained in a trial of the OX40 agonist ivuxolimab. Source of these receptors: an adult with an advanced solid tumor such as melanoma, head and neck, liver or kidney cancer.

The chain links TRBV5-6 to TRBJ2-7; no reliable D call. CDR3 length equals 14 residues. Germline CDR1 reads SGHDT; CDR2 reads YYEEEE. Deletions cut 1 base from V and 4 bases from J, with 12 bases between. As DNA, the CDR3 is TGTGCCAGCAGCTTGTTAGGAACACCTTACGAGCAGTACTTC. It encodes CASSLLGTPYEQYF.

The chain couples TRBV29-1 to TRBJ1-2; no clear D gene. With 4 bases removed from V and 4 bases from J, the gap between germline ends came to 7 bases. The germline V gene encodes CDR1 SQVTM and CDR2 ANQGSEA. This CDR3 comprises 11 residues. The CDR3 DNA is TGCAGCGTTGTGGAGGGCTATGGCTACACCTTC. Translation gives CSVVEGYGYTF.

The chain employs TRBV18 and TRBJ2-7; D is tentatively TRBD1 or TRBD2 (5 bases each). CDR3 size: 17 residues. V shed 3 bases and J shed 0 bases, with 18 bases lying between them. The germline V gene encodes CDR1 KGHSH and CDR2 LQKENI. Written as DNA, the CDR3 is TGTGCCAGCTCACCCTCGAGAGGGGCGAAAGTCTCCTACGAGCAGTACTTC. Translation gives CASSPSRGAKVSYEQYF.

This clone has a single count. V is TRBV5-1 and J is TRBJ2-1; 12 bases are a match to TRBD2. The germline V gene has CDR1 SGHRS and CDR2 YFSETQ. V dropped 4 bases and J dropped 0; count of bases not matched to a gene: 5. The CDR3 has 17 amino acids. CDR3: CASSPGLAGLSYNEQFF. The DNA for the CDR3 is TGCGCCAGCAGCCCGGGACTAGCGGGCCTCTCCTACAATGAGCAGTTCTTC.

The chain is built from TRBV7-3 and TRBJ2-1, with 10 nucleotides matching TRBD2. Trimming took 6 bases from V and 4 from J; bases not matched to a gene: 9. CDR1 and CDR2 from the germline V gene are SGHTA and FQGTGA. CDR3 size: 16 residues. The CDR3 DNA reads as TGTGCCAGCAGTCGGGGTACTAGCGGGATATACAATGAGCAGTTCTTC. Protein product: CASSRGTSGIYNEQFF.

The chain joins TRBV28 to TRBJ1-5, with no clear D. V was clipped by 3 bases and J by 1 base, with 4 bases between them. Germline V gene sequence: CDR1 MDHEN, CDR2 SYDVKM. The CDR3 runs 13 residues. The CDR3 DNA reads as TGTGCCAGCAGTTTTCTCAGCAATCAGCCCCAGCATTTT. It encodes CASSFLSNQPQHF.

The rearrangement uses TRBV15 and TRBJ2-2, with unresolved D. The CDR3 runs to 15 residues. Trimming shortened V by 3 bases and J by 4 bases, and 12 bases separated the two germline ends. Per the germline V gene, CDR1 is LNHNV and CDR2 is YYDKDF (reference sequence). DNA for the CDR3: TGTGCCACCAGCAGGGCAGGACCCCTCACCGGGGAGCTGTTTTTT. It is translated as CATSRAGPLTGELFF.

The CDR3 bases are TGTGCCAGCAGCTTAGGATCGGGAGCTCGGGAGACCCAGTACTTC. Translated: CASSLGSGARETQYF. The rearrangement links TRBV7-9 to TRBJ2-5; D may be TRBD2 (6 bases). This CDR3 region has 15 residues. Germline V gene lookup returns CDR1 SEHNR and CDR2 FQNEAQ (reference sequence). The ends were cut back, 1 base at V and 5 bases at J, with 14 bases in the middle.

This clone showed up just once. This rearrangement joins TRBV7-8 to TRBJ2-5, with 10 nucleotides matching TRBD2. V shed 3 bases and J 5 bases; nucleotides not matched to a gene: 6. The CDR3 totals 15 residues. Germline V gene lookup returns CDR1 SGHVS and CDR2 FQNEAQ. CDR3 region: CASSFGTSVGETQYF. DNA of the CDR3: TGTGCCAGCAGCTTTGGGACTAGCGTCGGGGAGACCCAGTACTTC.

The rearrangement links TRBV27 to TRBJ2-6; D is ambiguous. This CDR3 spans 18 amino acids. V lost 1 base and J 0 bases, leaving 13 bases between the germline ends. Germline V gene sequence: CDR1 MNHEY, CDR2 SMNVEV (reference sequence). CDR3 DNA: TGTGCCAGCAGTTTATTGGCCATTACCCACTCTGGGGCCAACGTCCTGACTTTC. It is translated as CASSLLAITHSGANVLTF.

This clone was detected once. V usage is TRBV9 and J usage is TRBJ2-1, with 14 bases that match TRBD2. Trimming removed 4 bases from V and 2 bases from J; junction bases left unmatched: 5. Germline lookup yields CDR1 SGDLS and CDR2 YYNGEE. The CDR3 sequence is 17 residues long. CDR3 protein: CASSPRTSGRTYNEQFF. The CDR3 DNA reads as TGTGCCAGCAGCCCCCGGACTAGCGGGAGGACCTACAATGAGCAGTTCTTC.

CDR3 loop: CASRSTGGRYNEQFF. CDR3 nucleotides: TGCGCCAGCAGGTCAACAGGGGGCCGGTACAATGAGCAGTTCTTC. The chain links TRBV5-1 to TRBJ2-1; 9 nucleotides match TRBD1. The germline gives CDR1 SGHRS, CDR2 YFSETQ. V shed 5 bases, J shed 4 bases, and the junction held 7 bases outside the gene matches. CDR3 length equals 15 residues.

This sequence joins TRBV5-8 and TRBJ2-1, with TRBD1 matching 8 bases. The CDR3 is 15 amino acids. The ends lost 6 bases at V and 1 base at J; junction bases unmatched: 6. Germline V gene sequence: CDR1 SGHTS, CDR2 YDEGEE. The DNA of the CDR3 is TGTGCCAGCACCTACGACAGGGGATCCTACAATGAGCAGTTCTTC. Translating gives CASTYDRGSYNEQFF.

The rearrangement joins TRBV28 to TRBJ1-2; 9 bases line up with TRBD1. Per germline, CDR1 MDHEN and CDR2 SYDVKM. J gave up 6 bases and V 4 bases, and 6 bases lay outside the gene matches. There are 14 residues in the CDR3. The CDR3 nucleotides read TGTGCCAGCAGTTCGTTCGGACAGGGGCATGGCTACACCTTC. Protein product: CASSSFGQGHGYTF.

This clone was seen only once. This rearrangement joins TRBV6-4 to TRBJ2-1; 9 nucleotides line up with TRBD2. Trimming took 9 bases from V and 5 from J; bases not matched to a gene: 8. Germline V gives CDR1 MRHNA, CDR2 SNTAGT. This CDR3 is built from 14 residues. CDR3 residues: CARISGRNHNEQFF. CDR3 sequence (DNA): TGTGCCAGGATTAGCGGGAGAAATCACAATGAGCAGTTCTTC.

The rearrangement links TRBV7-3 to TRBJ2-1; D is unclear. Germline V gene lookup returns CDR1 SGHTA and CDR2 FQGTGA. The CDR3 totals 13 residues. Trimming left V 4 bases short and J 7 bases short, with 11 bases between. The CDR3 loop is CASSSDPVNEQFF. For the CDR3, the DNA is TGTGCCAGCAGCTCGGACCCGGTTAATGAGCAGTTCTTC.

V gene TRBV9 combines with J gene TRBJ2-1, with 10 bases aligning to TRBD2. The CDR3 consists of 16 residues. The V and J ends lost 0 bases and 9 bases, in that order; junction bases with no gene match: 9. Germline-derived CDR1 and CDR2 are SGDLS and YYNGEE. CDR3 nucleotides: TGTGCCAGCAGCGTAGCCCGGCTAGCGGGAGTAGGTGAGCAGTTCTTC. Translation gives CASSVARLAGVGEQFF.

The CDR3 DNA follows: TGTGCCAGCAGTCTCCGGGACAGAACTTTCTTT. This codes for CASSLRDRTFF. This chain links TRBV5-6 with TRBJ1-1, with 7 bases lining up with TRBD1. Germline-derived CDR1 and CDR2 are SGHDT and YYEEEE. The CDR3 length is 11 residues. V gave up 5 bases and J gave up 12 bases; unmatched junction bases: 7.

Here the CDR3 DNA reads TGTGCCAGCAGCCCCGACAGGGCACAGGGCTATGGCTACACCTTC. It yields the protein CASSPDRAQGYGYTF. The chain has TRBV7-2 and TRBJ1-2, with 7 bases lining up with TRBD1. CDR3 length: 15 residues. Trimming cost V 5 bases and J 4 bases; bases outside gene matches: 10. Germline V gives CDR1 SGHTA, CDR2 FQGNSA.

The chain combines TRBV7-2 with TRBJ2-3, with D possibly being TRBD1 or TRBD2 (5 bases each). Germline lookup yields CDR1 SGHTA and CDR2 FQGNSA. This CDR3 has 16 residues. V was clipped by 0 bases and J by 1 base, with 11 bases between them. The CDR3 nucleotides read TGTGCCAGCAGCTTAGCCGGGGCGCTGGGCACAGATACGCAGTATTTT. This codes for CASSLAGALGTDTQYF.

This rearrangement joins TRBV4-1 to TRBJ2-7; the match to TRBD2 covers 8 bases. The V gene's germline CDR1 is MGHRA and CDR2 YSYEKL. The CDR3 has 14 amino acids. With 3 bases clipped from V and 9 bases from J, the junction kept 10 bases outside the gene matches. The CDR3 DNA reads as TGCGCCAGCAGCCACACAAGCGGGAGTCAAGGGCAGTACTTC. Translating gives CASSHTSGSQGQYF.

The chain has TRBV9 and TRBJ2-2; maybe TRBD1 (5 bases). Germline V CDR1 and CDR2: SGDLS, YYNGEE. V was clipped by 4 bases and J by 7 bases, with 17 bases between them. The CDR3 covers 15 residues. The CDR3 protein is CASSPRLRVNGELFF. CDR3 coding DNA: TGTGCCAGCAGCCCGCGACTCAGGGTTAACGGGGAGCTGTTTTTT. Based on the CDR3 plus reference TRBV9 and TRBJ2-2, the full variable domain is DSGVTQTPKHLITATGQRVTLRCSPRSGDLSVYWYQQSLDQGLQFLIQYYNGEERAKGNILERFSAQQFPDLHSELNLSSLELGDSALYFCASSPRLRVNGELFFGEGSRLTVL.

The chain recombines TRBV5-1 with TRBJ2-5, with 9 bases that match TRBD1. V was clipped by 4 bases and J by 2 bases; unmatched bases: 3. The CDR3 consists of 14 residues. Germline V gene data show CDR1 as SGHRS and CDR2 as YFSETQ. The CDR3 loop reads CASSLGTGQETQYF. CDR3 bases: TGCGCCAGCAGCCTCGGGACAGGGCAAGAGACCCAGTACTTC. The entire variable domain, with the rest obtained from reference TRBV5-1 and TRBJ2-5, is as follows: KAGVTQTPRYLIKTRGQQVTLSCSPISGHRSVSWYQQTPGQGLQFLFEYFSETQRNKGNFPGRFSGRQFSNSRSEMNVSTLELGDSALYLCASSLGTGQETQYFGPGTRLLVL.

The chain employs TRBV19 and TRBJ2-5, with 13 positions matching TRBD2. Unmatched junction bases numbered 12, after V lost 4 bases and J lost 4 bases. CDR3 size: 18 residues. In germline, CDR1 is LNHDA, CDR2 SQIVND (reference sequence). The CDR3 reads CASSRGSLAGGRGETQYF. DNA for the CDR3: TGTGCCAGTAGTAGGGGATCACTAGCGGGAGGGCGTGGAGAGACCCAGTACTTC.

J is TRBJ1-6 and V is TRBV10-3; TRBD1 matches 7 bases. V lost 2 bases, J lost 7 bases, and 5 bases stayed unmatched. From germline, CDR1 is ENHRY and CDR2 SYGVKD. The CDR3 has 15 residues. Here the CDR3 DNA reads TGTGCCATCAGTGAGCAGGCAGGGGGGAATTCACCCCTCCACTTT. Amino acids: CAISEQAGGNSPLHF.